The TCR beta chain described here comes from a study of blood T cell repertoires in COVID-19 (dated by TCRdb to 2020 to 2021). In the study overall: The collaborator samples originated in the United States, Italy and Spain and spanned the acute and convalescent phases of COVID-19. The material from the prospective study consisted of cDNA or gDNA derived from T cells, B-cell-depleted T cells, or PBMCs. Subjects who had been exposed to COVID-19, were actively infected with it, or had recovered from it provided the deeply sampled blood TCRbeta repertoires that made up the dataset. A freely available public database, intended as a resource for researchers studying the immune response to SARS-CoV-2, is where the repertoires were released. The samples were drawn from the first 160 participants of the ongoing ImmuneRACE study and from some 1,300 subjects provided by 6 global collaborators. A de-identified subject ID, COVID-19 status, age in years and sex were almost always included in the sample metadata. HLA class I and class II types, where available, came from metadata supplied by the sample provider rather than from assay-based typing. Overall study results and their limits: The quantity of clinical and demographic metadata differed by source and by participant and was supplied without curation.

As for this clone: No antigen is known for it. Nothing much larger sits one base from this clone, and base qualities are not available. The same CDR3 arises from other DNA sequences in this sample as well.

Enrolling through a virtual design, the prospective study's participants ranged in age from roughly 18 to 95 years and lived across roughly 23 United States geographic areas. In the prospective study, participants were assigned to cohorts based on the clinical history participants reported in a screening survey and a study questionnaire. Mobile phlebotomists in the prospective study collected whole blood, serum and a nasopharyngeal or oropharyngeal swab from every participant. Over a roughly 2-month period, participants in the prospective study had the option of providing additional blood draws and questionnaires. Before DNA extraction, prospective study blood samples were shipped either frozen or at room temperature. Its CDR3 holds 13 amino acids, cysteine through phenylalanine. Only CDR3 DNA remains: 39 bases, in frame from the first base. Clipping removes 6 bases from V and 4 bases from J, with 4 as the unmatched junction base count.

TCRbeta CDR3 regions were amplified from genomic DNA by means of the immunoSEQ Assay, a bias-controlled multiplex PCR. In the original analysis: The number of nucleated cells in each sample was estimated from the amplification of reference gene primers within the assay. To quantify the absolute abundance of each unique TCRbeta CDR3 rearrangement, sequence reads were collapsed and filtered. For each sample, productive Simpson clonality was calculated as the square root of Simpson's diversity index across productive rearrangements. TCRdb retrieved this table from immuneACCESS and kept in-frame rearrangements only. Not all clones are present; in checked studies, unresolved V genes account for under half, and no reason is known for the remainder. V, J and clone size derive from that table, while D and trimming were established from the DNA sequence. This sample holds about 250,000 clones; 65% to 90% were observed only once. The top ten hold approximately 9.6% of the sample.

Specimen: PBMCs or T cells enriched from blood (not recorded which). The V and J genes are TRBV12-3 or TRBV12-4 and TRBJ1-2, and 8 junctional nucleotides match TRBD1. This TCR came from a woman aged 50 to 60 with acute COVID-19. The CDR3 in this case is CASRPGQGYGYTF. The base sequence is TGTGCCAGCAGGCCCGGACAGGGCTATGGCTACACCTTC.